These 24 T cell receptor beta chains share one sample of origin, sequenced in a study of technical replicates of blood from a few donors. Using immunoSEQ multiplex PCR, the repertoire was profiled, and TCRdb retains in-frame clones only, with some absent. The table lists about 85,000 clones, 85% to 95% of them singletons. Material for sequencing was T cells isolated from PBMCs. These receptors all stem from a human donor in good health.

The CDR3 nucleotides read TGTGCCAGCAGCCAAGATCAAATTATCGAGGTGGTCACTGAAGCTTTCTTT. Its protein is CASSQDQIIEVVTEAFF. The chain uses TRBV4-2 and TRBJ1-1, with unresolved D. The V end lost 0 bases, the J end lost 4 bases, and 18 bases lay between the germline ends. The CDR3 contains 17 residues. The germline CDR1 and CDR2 sequences are LGHNA and YNFKEQ.

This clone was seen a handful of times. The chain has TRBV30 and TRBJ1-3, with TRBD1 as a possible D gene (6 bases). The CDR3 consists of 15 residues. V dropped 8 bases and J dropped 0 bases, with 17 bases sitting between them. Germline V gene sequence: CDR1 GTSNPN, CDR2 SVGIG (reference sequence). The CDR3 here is CAVTTGKSSGNTIYF. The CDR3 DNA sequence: TGTGCCGTAACGACAGGAAAGAGCTCTGGAAACACCATATATTTT.

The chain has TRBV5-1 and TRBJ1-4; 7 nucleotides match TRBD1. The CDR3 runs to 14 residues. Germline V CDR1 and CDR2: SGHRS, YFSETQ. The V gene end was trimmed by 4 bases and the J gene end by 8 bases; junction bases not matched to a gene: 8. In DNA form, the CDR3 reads TGCGCCAGCAGCCCAGGGACAGTTGGGGAAAAACTGTTTTTT. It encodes CASSPGTVGEKLFF.

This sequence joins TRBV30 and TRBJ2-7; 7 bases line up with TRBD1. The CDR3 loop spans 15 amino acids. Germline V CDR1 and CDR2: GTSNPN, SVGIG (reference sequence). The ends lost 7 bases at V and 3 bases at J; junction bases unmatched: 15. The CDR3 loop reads CASNRNRDSNYEQYF. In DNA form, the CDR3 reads TGTGCCTCAAACAGAAATCGGGACAGCAACTACGAGCAGTACTTC.

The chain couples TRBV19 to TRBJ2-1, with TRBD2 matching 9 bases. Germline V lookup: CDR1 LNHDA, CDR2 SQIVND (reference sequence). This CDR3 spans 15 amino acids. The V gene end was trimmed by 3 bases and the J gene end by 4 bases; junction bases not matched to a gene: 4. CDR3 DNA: TGTGCCAGTAGTATTTCTAGCGGGGAATACAATGAGCAGTTCTTC. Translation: CASSISSGEYNEQFF.

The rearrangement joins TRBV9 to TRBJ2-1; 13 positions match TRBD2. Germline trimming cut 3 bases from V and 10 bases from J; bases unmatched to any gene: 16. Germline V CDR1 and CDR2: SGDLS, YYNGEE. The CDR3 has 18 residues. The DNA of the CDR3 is TGTGCCAGCAGCGCACTACTCGGCGGACTAGCGGGAGAACCCGAGCAGTTCTTC. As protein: CASSALLGGLAGEPEQFF.

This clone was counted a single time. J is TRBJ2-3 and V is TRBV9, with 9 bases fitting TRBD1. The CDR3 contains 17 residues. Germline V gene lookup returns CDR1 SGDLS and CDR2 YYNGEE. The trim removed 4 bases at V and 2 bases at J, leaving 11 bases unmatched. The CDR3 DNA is TGTGCCAGCAGCCCACGCCGGGACAGGGAACACACAGATACGCAGTATTTT. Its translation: CASSPRRDREHTDTQYF.

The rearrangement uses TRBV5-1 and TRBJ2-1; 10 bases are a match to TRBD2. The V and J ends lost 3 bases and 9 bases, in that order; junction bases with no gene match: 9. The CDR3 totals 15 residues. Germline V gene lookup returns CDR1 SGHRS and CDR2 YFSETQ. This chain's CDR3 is CASSWKRGGLAEQFF. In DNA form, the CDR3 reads TGCGCCAGCAGCTGGAAGCGGGGGGGCCTCGCTGAGCAGTTCTTC.

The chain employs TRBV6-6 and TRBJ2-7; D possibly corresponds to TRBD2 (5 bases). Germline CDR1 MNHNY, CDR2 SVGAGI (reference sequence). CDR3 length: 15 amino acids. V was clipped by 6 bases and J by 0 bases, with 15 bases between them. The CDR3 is CASSPPFGSSYEQYF. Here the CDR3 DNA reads TGTGCCAGCAGCCCACCCTTTGGGAGCTCCTACGAGCAGTACTTC.

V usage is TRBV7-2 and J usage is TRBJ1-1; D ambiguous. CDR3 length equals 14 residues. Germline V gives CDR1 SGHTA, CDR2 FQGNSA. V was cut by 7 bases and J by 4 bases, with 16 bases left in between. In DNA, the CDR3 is TGTGCCAGCACCTCTTGGCCCGCGGGCACTGAAGCTTTCTTT. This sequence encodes CASTSWPAGTEAFF.

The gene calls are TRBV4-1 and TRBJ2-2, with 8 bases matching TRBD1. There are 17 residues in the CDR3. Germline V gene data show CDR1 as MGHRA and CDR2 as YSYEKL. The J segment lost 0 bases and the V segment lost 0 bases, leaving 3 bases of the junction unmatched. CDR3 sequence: CASSQEGQGSNTGELFF. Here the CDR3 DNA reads TGCGCCAGCAGCCAAGAAGGACAGGGCTCGAACACCGGGGAGCTGTTTTTT.

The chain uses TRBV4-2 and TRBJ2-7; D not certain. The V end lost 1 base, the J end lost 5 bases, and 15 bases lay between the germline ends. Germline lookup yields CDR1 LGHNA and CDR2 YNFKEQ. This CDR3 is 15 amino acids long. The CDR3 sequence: CASSQVHSAADEQYF. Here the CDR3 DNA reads TGTGCCAGCAGCCAAGTTCACTCGGCGGCGGACGAGCAGTACTTC.

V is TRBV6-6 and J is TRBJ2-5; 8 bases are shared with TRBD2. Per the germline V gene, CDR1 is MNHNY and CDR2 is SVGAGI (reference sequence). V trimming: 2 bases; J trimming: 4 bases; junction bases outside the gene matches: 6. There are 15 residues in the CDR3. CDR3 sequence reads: CASSYGGTRGETQYF. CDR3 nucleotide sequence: TGTGCCAGCAGTTACGGGGGGACTAGGGGAGAGACCCAGTACTTC.

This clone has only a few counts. The CDR3 nucleotides read TGTGCCAGCAGCTTACAGGGAAGCTCCTATAATTCACCCCTCCACTTT. It specifies CASSLQGSSYNSPLHF. The chain carries TRBV13 and TRBJ1-6; a possible D gene is TRBD1 (5 bases). CDR3 length: 16 amino acids. Trimming removed 2 bases at V and 0 bases at J, with 8 bases between. CDR1 and CDR2 from the germline V gene are PRHDT and FYEKMQ (reference sequence).

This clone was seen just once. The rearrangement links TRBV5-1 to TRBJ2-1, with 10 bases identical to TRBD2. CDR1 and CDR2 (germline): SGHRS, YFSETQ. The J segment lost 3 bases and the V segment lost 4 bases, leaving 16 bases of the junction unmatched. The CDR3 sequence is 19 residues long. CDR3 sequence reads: CASSEGELTLAGFYNEQFF. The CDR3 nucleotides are TGCGCCAGCAGCGAAGGGGAATTAACACTAGCGGGGTTCTACAATGAGCAGTTCTTC.

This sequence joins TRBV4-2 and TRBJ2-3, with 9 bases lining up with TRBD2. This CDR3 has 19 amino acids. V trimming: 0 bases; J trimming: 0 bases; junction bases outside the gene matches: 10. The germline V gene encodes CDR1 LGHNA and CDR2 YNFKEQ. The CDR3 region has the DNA TGTGCCAGCAGCCAAGATAGGCGGGGGGGAAGTTTCAGCACAGATACGCAGTATTTT. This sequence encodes CASSQDRRGGSFSTDTQYF.

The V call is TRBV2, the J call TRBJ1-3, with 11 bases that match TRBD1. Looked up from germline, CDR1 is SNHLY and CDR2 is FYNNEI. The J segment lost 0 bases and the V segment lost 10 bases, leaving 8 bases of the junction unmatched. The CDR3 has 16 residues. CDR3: CATAGQGGFSGNTIYF. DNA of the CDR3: TGTGCCACCGCGGGACAGGGGGGCTTCTCTGGAAACACCATATATTTT.

This chain's CDR3 is CASSLASFSIDTEAFF. Written as DNA, the CDR3 is TGTGCCAGCAGCTTAGCTTCTTTCTCGATAGACACTGAAGCTTTCTTT. V and J are TRBV13 and TRBJ1-1, with D unresolved. With 1 base removed from V and 3 bases from J, the gap between germline ends came to 15 bases. This CDR3 is built from 16 residues. Per the germline V gene, CDR1 is PRHDT and CDR2 is FYEKMQ (reference sequence).

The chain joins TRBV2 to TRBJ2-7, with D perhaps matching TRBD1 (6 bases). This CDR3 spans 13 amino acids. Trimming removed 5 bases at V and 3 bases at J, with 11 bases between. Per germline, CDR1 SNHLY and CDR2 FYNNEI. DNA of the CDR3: TGTGCCAGCAGTACCGGACAGAACTACGAGCAGTACTTC. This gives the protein CASSTGQNYEQYF.

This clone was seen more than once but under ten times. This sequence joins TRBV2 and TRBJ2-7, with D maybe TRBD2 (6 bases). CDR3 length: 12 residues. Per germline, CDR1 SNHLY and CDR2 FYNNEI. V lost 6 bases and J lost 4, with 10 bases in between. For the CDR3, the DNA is TGTGCCAGCAGCCGGGAGCGGTACGAGCAGTACTTC. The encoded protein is CASSRERYEQYF.

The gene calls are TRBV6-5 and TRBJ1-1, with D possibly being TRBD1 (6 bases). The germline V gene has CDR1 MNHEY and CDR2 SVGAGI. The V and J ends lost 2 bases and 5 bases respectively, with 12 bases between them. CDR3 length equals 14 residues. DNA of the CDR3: TGTGCCAGCAGTTACGTGGGGGGGCTAACTGAAGCTTTCTTT. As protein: CASSYVGGLTEAFF.

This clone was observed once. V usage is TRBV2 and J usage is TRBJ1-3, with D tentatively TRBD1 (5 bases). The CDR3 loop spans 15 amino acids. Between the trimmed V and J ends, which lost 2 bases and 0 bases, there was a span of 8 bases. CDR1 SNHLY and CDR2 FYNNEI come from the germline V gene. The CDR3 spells CASSESGGSGNTIYF. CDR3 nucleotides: TGTGCCAGCAGTGAATCGGGGGGCTCTGGAAACACCATATATTTT.

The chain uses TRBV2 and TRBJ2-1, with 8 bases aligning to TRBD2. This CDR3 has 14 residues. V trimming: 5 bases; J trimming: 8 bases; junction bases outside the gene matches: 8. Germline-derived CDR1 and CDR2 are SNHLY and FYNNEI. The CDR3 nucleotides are TGTGCCAGCAGTCCCGGGACTAGTCGGCATGAGCAGTTCTTC. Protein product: CASSPGTSRHEQFF.

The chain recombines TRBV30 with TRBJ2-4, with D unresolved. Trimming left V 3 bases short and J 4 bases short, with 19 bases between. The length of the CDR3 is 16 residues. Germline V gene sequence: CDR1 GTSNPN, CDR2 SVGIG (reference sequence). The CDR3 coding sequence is TGTGCCTGGAGATTCGCAGGAAGTGGCCCTAAAAACATTCAGTACTTC. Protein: CAWRFAGSGPKNIQYF.